The next 24 T cell receptor beta chains were all read from a single sample in a study of T cells in Graves' hyperthyroidism and ophthalmopathy. Researchers took RNA transcripts and amplified the TCR beta CDR3 regions from them. First-round RT-PCR with HTBI primers amplified the TCR CDR3 region. TCRdb re-analysed the multiplex PCR reads in MiXCR, keeping a single row per CDR3 protein. The table lists some 300,000 distinct CDR3 sequences, roughly 13% of them singletons. The sequenced sample was blood. These receptors all come from a woman aged 40 to 55 with Graves' hyperthyroidism.

With regard to this clonotype: A clone one base away is much larger, so this may be a read error. The chain combines TRBV4-1 with TRBJ1-2; 8 positions match TRBD1. Germline loops: CDR1 MGHRA, CDR2 YSYEKL. The CDR3 has 15 residues. CDR3 protein: CANSHPGQAIYGYTF. The CDR3 DNA reads as TGCGCCAACAGCCATCCGGGACAGGCGATATATGGCTACACCTTC.

This clonotype was recorded at least ten times. The gene calls are TRBV7-3 and TRBJ2-3, with 11 bases aligning to TRBD2. From germline, CDR1 is SGHTA and CDR2 FQGTGA. V was clipped by 0 bases and J by 4 bases; unmatched bases: 3. The CDR3 has 16 amino acids. The CDR3 nucleotides are TGTGCCAGCAGCTTAACTAGCGGGAGGGCTTCAGATACGCAGTATTTT. It is translated as CASSLTSGRASDTQYF.

This clonotype was detected many times. The chain carries TRBV28 and TRBJ1-6; the D is unclear. V was cut by 2 bases and J by 1 base, with 9 bases left in between. This CDR3 is 16 amino acids long. The germline gives CDR1 MDHEN, CDR2 SYDVKM. CDR3 in DNA: TGTGCCAGCAGTTTAGCAGCGGGGTCCTATAATTCACCCCTCCACTTT. Protein product: CASSLAAGSYNSPLHF. Full variable domain (missing parts from reference TRBV28 and TRBJ1-6): DVKVTQSSRYLVKRTGEKVFLECVQDMDHENMFWYRQDPGLGLRLIYFSYDVKMKEKGDIPEGYSVSREKKERFSLILESASTNQTSMYLCASSLAAGSYNSPLHFGNGTRLTVT.

This sequence joins TRBV20-1 and TRBJ2-5, with 8 positions matching TRBD2. Germline CDR1 is DFQATT and CDR2 is SNEGSKA (reference sequence). The CDR3 has 14 amino acids. With 3 bases clipped from V and 7 bases from J, the junction kept 10 bases outside the gene matches. The CDR3 region has the DNA TGCAGTGCTAGTCAACGGGAGGGCTCAGGGACCCAGTACTTC. The encoded protein is CSASQREGSGTQYF.

This clonotype was counted at least ten times. This chain uses TRBV5-1 with TRBJ2-1, with 7 bases identical to TRBD2. Germline V gene sequence: CDR1 SGHRS, CDR2 YFSETQ. After removal of 0 bases from V and 7 bases from J, the junction contained 7 bases not matched to a gene. The CDR3 has 15 residues. The CDR3 DNA reads as TGCGCCAGCAGCTTGGGGGGGACTACGGAGAATGAGCAGTTCTTC. Translated: CASSLGGTTENEQFF.

This clonotype was observed a handful of times. The genes are TRBV18 and TRBJ2-1, with 11 bases identical to TRBD2. Trimming took 4 bases from V and 10 from J; bases not matched to a gene: 9. Germline CDR1 KGHSH, CDR2 LQKENI. The CDR3 is 15 residues long. CDR3 residues: CASSQATSGSGEQFF. The CDR3 region has the DNA TGTGCCAGCTCACAGGCCACTAGCGGGAGTGGGGAGCAGTTCTTC.

This clonotype was observed a handful of times. The CDR3 is CASSPGQGDLGPQHF. CDR3 DNA sequence: TGCGCCAGCAGCCCCGGACAGGGGGATTTAGGGCCCCAGCATTTT. The V and J genes are TRBV5-1 and TRBJ1-5; TRBD1 matches 10 bases. CDR3 length: 15 amino acids. J was trimmed by 9 bases and V by 4 bases; bases with no gene match: 10. Germline values: CDR1 SGHRS, CDR2 YFSETQ.

V is TRBV6-1 and J is TRBJ2-3; no firm D call. Germline CDR1 is MNHNS and CDR2 is SASEGT. The CDR3 runs 15 residues. Trimming stripped 6 bases from V and 7 bases from J, with 20 bases between. The CDR3 spells CASRSGVGSPNTQYF. The CDR3 DNA is TGTGCCAGCAGATCAGGAGTCGGTTCGCCGAATACGCAGTATTTT.

The rearrangement uses TRBV7-9 and TRBJ2-2; D unresolved. The V end was cut by 1 base, the J end by 5 bases, with 11 bases between. The germline V gene has CDR1 SEHNR and CDR2 FQNEAQ (reference sequence). The CDR3 runs 15 residues. The CDR3 here is CASSLVPTPTGELFF. The CDR3 nucleotides read TGTGCCAGCAGCTTAGTGCCGACGCCTACCGGGGAGCTGTTTTTT.

This clonotype was recorded many times. The CDR3 DNA reads as TGTGCCAGCAGCTCGACAGGGGGCCAGTATTTT. Protein: CASSSTGGQYF. This chain uses TRBV11-2 with TRBJ2-3; 10 bases line up with TRBD1. With 4 bases clipped from V and 12 bases from J, the junction kept 1 base outside the gene matches. This CDR3 contains 11 residues. CDR1 SGHAT and CDR2 FQNNGV come from the germline V gene.

V and J are TRBV3-1 and TRBJ2-2; D gene ambiguous. Germline V gives CDR1 LGHDT, CDR2 YNNKEL (reference sequence). V shed 1 base and J shed 9 bases, with 6 bases lying between them. The CDR3 has 12 residues. The CDR3 spells CASSQVARELFF. The CDR3 coding sequence is TGTGCCAGCAGCCAAGTTGCCCGGGAGCTGTTTTTT.

To note about this clonotype: A much larger clonotype is one base distant, so this may be a read error. CDR3 amino acids: CANSLTGAGEETQYF. The CDR3 coding sequence is TGTGCCAACAGCTTAACCGGGGCAGGGGAAGAGACCCAGTACTTC. This rearrangement joins TRBV11-1 to TRBJ2-5, with D perhaps TRBD1 (6 bases). This CDR3 region has 15 residues. Germline assignment: CDR1 SGHAT and CDR2 FQDESV (reference sequence).

This rearrangement joins TRBV6-2 or TRBV6-3 to TRBJ1-2, with 8 bases matching TRBD1. Germline-derived CDR1 and CDR2 are MNHEY and SVGEGT. The ends lost 5 bases at V and 7 bases at J; junction bases unmatched: 6. This CDR3 has 13 residues. CDR3 DNA sequence: TGTGCCAGCAGTCCCGGACAGGGAACTGGCTACACCTTC. It yields the protein CASSPGQGTGYTF.

This clonotype occurred many times. The chain combines TRBV28 with TRBJ2-7, with 7 bases that match TRBD2. The germline gives CDR1 MDHEN, CDR2 SYDVKM. This CDR3 comprises 13 residues. J was trimmed by 3 bases and V by 7 bases; bases with no gene match: 6. CDR3 region: CASKRGESYEQYF. DNA for the CDR3: TGTGCCAGCAAACGGGGGGAGAGCTACGAGCAGTACTTC.

The rearrangement joins TRBV5-4 to TRBJ1-6; perhaps TRBD1 as D (5 bases). The CDR3 has 14 amino acids. The germline V gene encodes CDR1 SGHNT and CDR2 YYREEE (reference sequence). Trimming shortened V by 3 bases and J by 11 bases, and 15 bases separated the two germline ends. Here the CDR3 reads CASSSTGALTPLHF. The CDR3 DNA is TGTGCCAGCAGCTCCACAGGTGCGCTGACACCCCTCCACTTT.

CDR3 in amino acids: CASTRRDRNQPQHF. The CDR3 DNA is TGTGCCAGCACCCGCCGGGACAGGAATCAGCCCCAGCATTTT. The chain joins TRBV5-6 to TRBJ1-5, with 8 bases that match TRBD1. The germline CDR1 and CDR2 sequences are SGHDT and YYEEEE. CDR3 size: 14 residues. V lost 6 bases to trimming and J lost 4 bases; unmatched junction nucleotides: 6.

The chain employs TRBV5-5 and TRBJ1-5; 11 bases align to TRBD1. Unmatched junction bases numbered 1, after V lost 0 bases and J lost 5 bases. CDR1 and CDR2 (germline): SGHKS, YYEKEE (reference sequence). This CDR3 is 15 amino acids long. The CDR3 loop reads CASSLVGQGDQPQHF. DNA of the CDR3: TGTGCCAGCAGCTTGGTGGGACAGGGGGATCAGCCCCAGCATTTT.

This clonotype was observed many times. The J gene is TRBJ2-7, the V gene TRBV7-2; 7 positions agree with TRBD2. The CDR3 consists of 16 residues. In germline, CDR1 is SGHTA, CDR2 FQGNSA. The J segment lost 5 bases and the V segment lost 0 bases, leaving 10 bases of the junction unmatched. The CDR3 spells CASSLAMGGSHNEQYF. CDR3 nucleotide sequence: TGTGCCAGCAGCTTAGCGATGGGCGGGAGCCACAACGAGCAGTACTTC.

This clonotype was detected ten times or more. V is TRBV27 and J is TRBJ2-5; 8 bases align to TRBD2. Germline V CDR1 and CDR2: MNHEY, SMNVEV (reference sequence). Trimming removed 7 bases from V and 3 bases from J; junction bases left unmatched: 10. This CDR3 is 15 amino acids long. This chain's CDR3 is CASKETISGKETQYF. The CDR3 DNA follows: TGTGCCAGCAAAGAGACGATTAGCGGGAAAGAGACCCAGTACTTC.

Many counts were recorded for this clonotype. The chain couples TRBV2 to TRBJ1-1; tentative D call: TRBD1 (6 bases). The CDR3 extends over 18 amino acids. The V gene's germline CDR1 is SNHLY and CDR2 FYNNEI. The germline V and J ends were trimmed by 7 bases and 2 bases, with 26 bases remaining between them. The chain's CDR3 is CASTREGHALSFNTEAFF. The CDR3 coding sequence is TGTGCCAGCACCAGAGAGGGACATGCTCTGTCGTTCAACACTGAAGCTTTCTTT.

This clonotype came up many times. CDR3 residues: CASSPPSGKAAAYNEQFF. Here the CDR3 DNA reads TGTGCCAGCAGTCCACCCTCCGGAAAAGCTGCCGCCTACAATGAGCAGTTCTTC. V usage is TRBV28 and J usage is TRBJ2-1; D ambiguous. Germline CDR1 is MDHEN and CDR2 is SYDVKM. The V end was cut by 5 bases, the J end by 2 bases, with 22 bases between. The CDR3 is made up of 18 amino acids.

This chain uses TRBV14 with TRBJ2-1, with D possibly matching TRBD1 (6 bases). The ends were cut back, 7 bases at V and 4 bases at J, with 14 bases in the middle. This CDR3 contains 14 residues. Germline CDR1 SGHDN, CDR2 FVKESK. The chain's CDR3 is CASTRAGDYNEQFF. CDR3 nucleotides: TGTGCCAGCACAAGGGCAGGGGATTACAATGAGCAGTTCTTC.

This clonotype turned up a few times. The V gene is TRBV18, the J gene TRBJ1-5; 7 bases line up with TRBD1. Germline CDR1 KGHSH, CDR2 LQKENI. V lost 3 bases, J lost 2 bases, and 4 bases stayed unmatched. The CDR3 consists of 15 residues. The CDR3: CASSPDRDGNQPQHF. The CDR3 DNA follows: TGTGCCAGCTCACCCGACAGGGACGGCAATCAGCCCCAGCATTTT.

In this sample, this clonotype turned up many times. The rearrangement joins TRBV18 to TRBJ2-7; 8 nucleotides line up with TRBD1. Germline V gene data show CDR1 as KGHSH and CDR2 as LQKENI. The CDR3 extends over 12 amino acids. The V gene end was trimmed by 6 bases and the J gene end by 6 bases; junction bases not matched to a gene: 4. The CDR3 here is CASSDRVGEQYF. CDR3 DNA sequence: TGTGCCAGCTCGGACAGGGTTGGCGAGCAGTACTTC. Full variable domain (missing parts from reference TRBV18 and TRBJ2-7): NAGVMQNPRHLVRRRGQEARLRCSPMKGHSHVYWYRQLPEEGLKFMVYLQKENIIDESGMPKERFSAEFPKEGPSILRIQQVVRGDSAAYFCASSDRVGEQYFGPGTRLTVT.